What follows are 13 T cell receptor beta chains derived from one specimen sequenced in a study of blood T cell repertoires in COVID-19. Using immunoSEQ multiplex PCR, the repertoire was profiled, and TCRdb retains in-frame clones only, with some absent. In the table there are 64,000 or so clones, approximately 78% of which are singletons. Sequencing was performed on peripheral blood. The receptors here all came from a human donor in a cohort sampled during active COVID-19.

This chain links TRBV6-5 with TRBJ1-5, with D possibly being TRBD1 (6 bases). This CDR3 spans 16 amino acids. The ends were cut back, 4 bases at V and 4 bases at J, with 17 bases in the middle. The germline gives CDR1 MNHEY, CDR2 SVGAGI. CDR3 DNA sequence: TGTGCCAGCAGTTCAGGGAGTGAGAGGGGGAATCAGCCCCAGCATTTT. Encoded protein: CASSSGSERGNQPQHF.

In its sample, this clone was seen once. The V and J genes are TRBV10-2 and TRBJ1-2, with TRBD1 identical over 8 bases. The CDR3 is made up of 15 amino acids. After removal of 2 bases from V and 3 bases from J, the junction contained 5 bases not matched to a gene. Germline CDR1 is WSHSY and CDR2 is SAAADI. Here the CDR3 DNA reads TGCGCCAGCAGTGAGCCAGGGGGCCCGGACTATGGCTACACCTTC. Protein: CASSEPGGPDYGYTF.

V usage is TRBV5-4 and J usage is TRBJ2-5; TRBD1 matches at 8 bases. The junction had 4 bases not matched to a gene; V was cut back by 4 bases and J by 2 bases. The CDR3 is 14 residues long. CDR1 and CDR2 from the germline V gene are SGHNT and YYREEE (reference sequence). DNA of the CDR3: TGTGCCAGCAGCCGACGGACAGGGCAAGAGACCCAGTACTTC. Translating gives CASSRRTGQETQYF.

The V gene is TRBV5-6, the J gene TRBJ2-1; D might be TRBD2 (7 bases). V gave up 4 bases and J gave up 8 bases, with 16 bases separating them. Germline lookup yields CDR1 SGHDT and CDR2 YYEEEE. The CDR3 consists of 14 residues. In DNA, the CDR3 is TGTGCCAGCAGCCGTCTTGGCGGGGGCTATGAGCAGTTCTTC. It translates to CASSRLGGGYEQFF. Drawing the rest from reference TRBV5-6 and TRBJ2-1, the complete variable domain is DAGVTQSPTHLIKTRGQQVTLRCSPKSGHDTVSWYQQALGQGPQFIFQYYEEEERQRGNFPDRFSGHQFPNYSSELNVNALLLGDSALYLCASSRLGGGYEQFFGPGTRLTVL.

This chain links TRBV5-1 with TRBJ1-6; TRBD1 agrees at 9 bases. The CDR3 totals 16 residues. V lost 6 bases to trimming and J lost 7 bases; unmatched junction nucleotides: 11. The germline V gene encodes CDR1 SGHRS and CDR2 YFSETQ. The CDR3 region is CASKMTGTGYNSPLHF. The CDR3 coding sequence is TGCGCCAGCAAAATGACTGGGACAGGGTACAATTCACCCCTCCACTTT.

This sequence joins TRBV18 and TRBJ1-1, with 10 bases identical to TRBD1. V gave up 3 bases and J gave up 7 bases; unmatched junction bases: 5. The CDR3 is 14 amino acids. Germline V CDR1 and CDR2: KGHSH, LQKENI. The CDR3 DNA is TGTGCCAGCTCACCCCCGGACAGGGGGGTTGAAGCTTTCTTT. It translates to CASSPPDRGVEAFF.

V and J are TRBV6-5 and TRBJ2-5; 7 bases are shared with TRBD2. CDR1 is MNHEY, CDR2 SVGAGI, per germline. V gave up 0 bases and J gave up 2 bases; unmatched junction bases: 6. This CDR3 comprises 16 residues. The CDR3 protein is CASSYSNGGIQETQYF. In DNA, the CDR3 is TGTGCCAGCAGTTACTCGAACGGGGGGATTCAAGAGACCCAGTACTTC.

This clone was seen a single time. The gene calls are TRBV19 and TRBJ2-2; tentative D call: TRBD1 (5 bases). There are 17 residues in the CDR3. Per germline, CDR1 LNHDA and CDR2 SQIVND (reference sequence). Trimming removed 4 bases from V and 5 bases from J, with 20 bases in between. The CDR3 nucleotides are TGTGCCAGTAGTACCGGACACCATTGGCTTGGGACCGGGGAGCTGTTTTTT. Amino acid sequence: CASSTGHHWLGTGELFF.

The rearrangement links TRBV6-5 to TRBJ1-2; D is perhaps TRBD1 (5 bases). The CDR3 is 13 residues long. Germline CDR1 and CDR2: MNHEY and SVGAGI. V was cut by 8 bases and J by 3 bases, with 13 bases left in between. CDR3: CASCSAGDYGYTF. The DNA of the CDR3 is TGTGCCAGCTGCTCAGCGGGGGACTATGGCTACACCTTC.

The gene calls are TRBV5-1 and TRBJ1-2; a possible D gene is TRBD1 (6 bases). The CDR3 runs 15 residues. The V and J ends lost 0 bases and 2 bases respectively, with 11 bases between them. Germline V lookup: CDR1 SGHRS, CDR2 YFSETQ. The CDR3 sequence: CASSLGQALNYGYTF. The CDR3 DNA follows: TGCGCCAGCAGCTTGGGACAGGCTCTAAACTATGGCTACACCTTC.

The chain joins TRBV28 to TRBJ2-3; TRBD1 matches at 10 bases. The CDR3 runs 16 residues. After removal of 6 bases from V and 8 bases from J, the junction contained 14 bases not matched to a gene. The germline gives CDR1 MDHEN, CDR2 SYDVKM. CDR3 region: CASSPTGGGILGTQYF. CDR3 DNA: TGTGCCAGCAGCCCGACAGGGGGCGGGATCCTGGGTACGCAGTATTTT.

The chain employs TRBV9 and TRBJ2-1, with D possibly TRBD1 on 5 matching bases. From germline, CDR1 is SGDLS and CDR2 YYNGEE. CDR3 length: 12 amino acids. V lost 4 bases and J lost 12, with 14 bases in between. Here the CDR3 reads CASSPPNQGQFF. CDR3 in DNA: TGTGCCAGCAGCCCCCCCAACCAGGGGCAGTTCTTC.

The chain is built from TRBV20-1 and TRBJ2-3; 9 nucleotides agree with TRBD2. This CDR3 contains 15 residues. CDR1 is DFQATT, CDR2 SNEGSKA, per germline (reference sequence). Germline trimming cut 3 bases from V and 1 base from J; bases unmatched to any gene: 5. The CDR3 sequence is CSASLVAGGTDTQYF. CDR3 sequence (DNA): TGCAGTGCTAGTCTTGTAGCGGGGGGCACAGATACGCAGTATTTT.